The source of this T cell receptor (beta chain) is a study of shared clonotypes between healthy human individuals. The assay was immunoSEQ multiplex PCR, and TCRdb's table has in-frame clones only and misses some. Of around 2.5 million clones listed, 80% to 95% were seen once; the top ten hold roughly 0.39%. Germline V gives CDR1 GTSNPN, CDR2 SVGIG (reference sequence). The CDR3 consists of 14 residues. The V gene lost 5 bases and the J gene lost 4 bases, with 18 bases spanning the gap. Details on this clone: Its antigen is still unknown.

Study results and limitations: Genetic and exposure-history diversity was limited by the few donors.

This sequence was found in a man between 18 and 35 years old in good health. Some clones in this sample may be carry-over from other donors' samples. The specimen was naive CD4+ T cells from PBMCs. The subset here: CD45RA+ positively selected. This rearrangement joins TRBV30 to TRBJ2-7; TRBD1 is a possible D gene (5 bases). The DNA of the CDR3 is TGTGCCTGGGACAGACCAACTACTCTGTACGAGCAGTACTTC. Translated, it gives CAWDRPTTLYEQYF. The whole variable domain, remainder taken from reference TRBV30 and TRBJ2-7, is SQTIHQWPATLVQPVGSPLSLECTVEGTSNPNLYWYRQAAGRGLQLLFYSVGIGQISSEVPQNLSASRPQDRQFILSSKKLLLSDSGFYLCAWDRPTTLYEQYFGPGTRLTVT.